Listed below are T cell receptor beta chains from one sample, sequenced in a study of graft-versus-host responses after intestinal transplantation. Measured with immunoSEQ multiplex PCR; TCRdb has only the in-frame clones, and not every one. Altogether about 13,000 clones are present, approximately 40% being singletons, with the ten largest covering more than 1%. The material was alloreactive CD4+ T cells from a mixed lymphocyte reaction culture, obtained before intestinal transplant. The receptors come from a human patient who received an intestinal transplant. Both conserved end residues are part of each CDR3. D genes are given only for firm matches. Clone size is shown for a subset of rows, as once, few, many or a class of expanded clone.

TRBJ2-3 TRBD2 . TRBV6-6 CASSFGLAGGSDTQYF TGTGCCAGCAGTTTCGGACTAGCGGGGGGCTCAGATACGCAGTATTTT
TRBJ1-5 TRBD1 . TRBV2 CASSELGQGVQPQHF TGTGCCAGCAGTGAACTGGGACAGGGTGTGCAGCCCCAGCATTTT
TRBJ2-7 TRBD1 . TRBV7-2 CASSFSPGDRVGEQYF TGTGCCAGCAGCTTCTCCCCGGGGGACAGGGTTGGAGAGCAGTACTTC
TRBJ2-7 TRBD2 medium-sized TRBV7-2 CASSFGGGGFYEQYF TGTGCCAGCAGCTTTGGAGGCGGGGGATTCTACGAGCAGTACTTC
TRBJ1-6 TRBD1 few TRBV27 CASSLLLQGYSPLHF TGTGCCAGCAGTTTACTTTTACAGGGGTATTCACCCCTCCACTTT
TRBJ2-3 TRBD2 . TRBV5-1 CASSLALAGGGDTQYF TGCGCCAGCAGCTTGGCCCTAGCGGGGGGAGGTGATACGCAGTATTTT
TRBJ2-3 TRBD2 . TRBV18 CASSPRPQGSGVGDTQYF TGTGCCAGCTCACCGCGACCCCAGGGCAGCGGGGTAGGCGATACGCAGTATTTT
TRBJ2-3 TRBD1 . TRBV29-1 CSVPRDRGNPDTQYF TGCAGCGTCCCCCGGGACAGGGGAAACCCAGATACGCAGTATTTT
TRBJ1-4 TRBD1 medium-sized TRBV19 CASSVGQATNEKLFF TGTGCCAGTAGTGTAGGACAGGCAACTAATGAAAAACTGTTTTTT
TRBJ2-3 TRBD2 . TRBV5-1 CASSSGLAADTQYF TGCGCCAGCAGCTCGGGACTAGCGGCAGATACGCAGTATTTT
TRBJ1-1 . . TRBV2 CATSTVLNTEAFF TGTGCCACCTCGACAGTATTGAACACTGAAGCTTTCTTT
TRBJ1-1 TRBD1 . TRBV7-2 CASSLQGALTEAFF TGTGCCAGCAGCTTACAGGGGGCTCTCACTGAAGCTTTCTTT
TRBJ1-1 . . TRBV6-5 CASSSHTGHPNTEAFF TGTGCCAGCAGTTCTCACACCGGACACCCGAACACTGAAGCTTTCTTT
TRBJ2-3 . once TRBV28 CASSSAKETIISSTDTQYF TGTGCCAGCAGTTCGGCAAAAGAGACAATCATCTCGAGCACAGATACGCAGTATTTT
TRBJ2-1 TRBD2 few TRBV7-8 CASSQLAGGASYNEQFF TGTGCCAGCAGCCAACTAGCGGGGGGGGCGTCCTACAATGAGCAGTTCTTC
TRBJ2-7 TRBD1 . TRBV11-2 CASSLNRGSSYEQYF TGTGCCAGCAGCTTAAACAGGGGGTCTTCTTACGAGCAGTACTTC
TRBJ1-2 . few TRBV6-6 CASSYYRAGYTF TGTGCCAGCAGTTATTACAGGGCTGGCTACACCTTC
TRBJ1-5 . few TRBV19 CASTGTISNQPQHF TGTGCCAGTACCGGGACAATTAGCAATCAGCCCCAGCATTTT